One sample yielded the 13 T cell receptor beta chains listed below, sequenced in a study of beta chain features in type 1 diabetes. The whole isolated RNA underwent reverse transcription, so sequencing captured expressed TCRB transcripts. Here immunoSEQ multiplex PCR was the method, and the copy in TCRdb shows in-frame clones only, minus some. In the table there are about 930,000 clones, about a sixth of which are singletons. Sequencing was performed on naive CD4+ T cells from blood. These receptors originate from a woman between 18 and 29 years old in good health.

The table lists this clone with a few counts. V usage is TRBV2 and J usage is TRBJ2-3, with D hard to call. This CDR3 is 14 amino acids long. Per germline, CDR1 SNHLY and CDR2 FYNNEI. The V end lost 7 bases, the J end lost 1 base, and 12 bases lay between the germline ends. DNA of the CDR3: TGTGCCAGCACCCGGGCTTTTGGCACAGATACGCAGTATTTT. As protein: CASTRAFGTDTQYF.

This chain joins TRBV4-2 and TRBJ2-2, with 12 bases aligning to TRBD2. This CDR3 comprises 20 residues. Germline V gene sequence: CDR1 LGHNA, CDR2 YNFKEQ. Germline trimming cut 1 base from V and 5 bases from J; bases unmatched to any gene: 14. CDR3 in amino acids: CASSQVLGLAGGPRTGELFF. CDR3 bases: TGTGCCAGCAGCCAAGTCTTGGGGCTAGCGGGAGGGCCGCGGACCGGGGAGCTGTTTTTT.

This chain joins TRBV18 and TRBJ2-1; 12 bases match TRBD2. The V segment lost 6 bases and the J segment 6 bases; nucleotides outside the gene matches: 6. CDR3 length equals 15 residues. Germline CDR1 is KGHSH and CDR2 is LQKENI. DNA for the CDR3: TGTGCCAGCTCGCCCCTAGCGGGAGGGCCCAATGAGCAGTTCTTC. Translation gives CASSPLAGGPNEQFF.

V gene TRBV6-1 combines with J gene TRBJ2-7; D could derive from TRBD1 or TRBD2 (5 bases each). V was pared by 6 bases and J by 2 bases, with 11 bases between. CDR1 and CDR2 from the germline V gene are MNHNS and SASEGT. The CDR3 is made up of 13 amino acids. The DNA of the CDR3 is TGTGCCAGCAGACGGGACGGACCCTACGAGCAGTACTTC. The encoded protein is CASRRDGPYEQYF.

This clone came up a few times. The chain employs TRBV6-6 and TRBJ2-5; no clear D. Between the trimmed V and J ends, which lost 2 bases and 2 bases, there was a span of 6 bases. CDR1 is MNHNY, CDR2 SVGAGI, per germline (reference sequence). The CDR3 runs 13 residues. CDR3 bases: TGTGCCAGCAGTTACGAGGATCAAGAGACCCAGTACTTC. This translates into CASSYEDQETQYF.

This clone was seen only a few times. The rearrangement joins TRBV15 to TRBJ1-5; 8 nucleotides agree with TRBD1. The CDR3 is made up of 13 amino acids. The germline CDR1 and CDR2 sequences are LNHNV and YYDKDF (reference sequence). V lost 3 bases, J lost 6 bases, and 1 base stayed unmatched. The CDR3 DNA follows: TGTGCCACCAGCAGGGACAGGGTTCAGCCCCAGCATTTT. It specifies CATSRDRVQPQHF.

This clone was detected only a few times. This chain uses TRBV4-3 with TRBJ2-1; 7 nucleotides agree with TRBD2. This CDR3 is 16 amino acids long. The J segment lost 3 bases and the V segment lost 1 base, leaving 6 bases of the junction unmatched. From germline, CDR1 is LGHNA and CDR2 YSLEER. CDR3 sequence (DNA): TGCGCCAGCAGCCAAGGAACTCCTAGCGGCTACAATGAGCAGTTCTTC. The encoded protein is CASSQGTPSGYNEQFF.

CDR3 coding DNA: TGTGCCAGCAGCTTCATCCACAGGTCAGATACGCAGTATTTT. It yields the protein CASSFIHRSDTQYF. The J gene is TRBJ2-3, the V gene TRBV5-4, with D perhaps matching TRBD1 (5 bases). Germline V gives CDR1 SGHNT, CDR2 YYREEE (reference sequence). V lost 2 bases and J 4 bases, leaving 11 bases between the germline ends. The CDR3 spans 14 residues.

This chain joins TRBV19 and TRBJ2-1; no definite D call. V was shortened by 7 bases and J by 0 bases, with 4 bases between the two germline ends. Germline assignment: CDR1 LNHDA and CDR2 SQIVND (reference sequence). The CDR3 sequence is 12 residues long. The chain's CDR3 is CASTSSYNEQFF. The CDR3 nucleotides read TGTGCCAGTACCAGCTCCTACAATGAGCAGTTCTTC.

In DNA, the CDR3 is TGTGCCAGCACGACGGGGAGTTCCTACGAGCAGTACTTC. As protein: CASTTGSSYEQYF. The chain has TRBV7-9 and TRBJ2-7; maybe TRBD2 (5 bases). Trimming shortened V by 7 bases and J by 1 base, and 11 bases separated the two germline ends. This CDR3 has 13 residues. Germline loops: CDR1 SEHNR, CDR2 FQNEAQ (reference sequence).

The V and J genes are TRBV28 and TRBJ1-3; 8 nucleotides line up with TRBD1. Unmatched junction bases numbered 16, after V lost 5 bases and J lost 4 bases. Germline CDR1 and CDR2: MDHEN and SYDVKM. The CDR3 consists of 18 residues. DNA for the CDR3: TGTGCCAGCAGTCACTTAGGACAGGGTTATAGTTTGGGAAACACCATATATTTT. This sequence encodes CASSHLGQGYSLGNTIYF.

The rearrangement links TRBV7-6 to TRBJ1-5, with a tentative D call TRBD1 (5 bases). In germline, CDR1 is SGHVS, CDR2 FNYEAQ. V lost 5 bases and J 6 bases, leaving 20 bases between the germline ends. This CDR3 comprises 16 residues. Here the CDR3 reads CASSRQSGPLSQPQHF. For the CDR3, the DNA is TGTGCCAGCAGCCGTCAGTCGGGACCGCTAAGTCAGCCCCAGCATTTT. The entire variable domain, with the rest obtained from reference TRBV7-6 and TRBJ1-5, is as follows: GAGVSQSPRYKVTKRGQDVALRCDPISGHVSLYWYRQALGQGPEFLTYFNYEAQQDKSGLPNDRFSAERPEGSISTLTIQRTEQRDSAMYRCASSRQSGPLSQPQHFGDGTRLSIL.

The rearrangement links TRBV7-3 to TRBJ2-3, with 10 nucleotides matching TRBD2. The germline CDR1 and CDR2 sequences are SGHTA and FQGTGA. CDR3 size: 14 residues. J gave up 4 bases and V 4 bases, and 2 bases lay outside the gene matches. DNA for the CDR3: TGTGCCAGCAGCTCTAGCGGGAGCGCAGATACGCAGTATTTT. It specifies CASSSSGSADTQYF. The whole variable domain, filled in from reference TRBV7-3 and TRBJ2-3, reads GAGVSQTPSNKVTEKGKYVELRCDPISGHTALYWYRQSLGQGPEFLIYFQGTGAADDSGLPNDRFFAVRPEGSVSTLKIQRTERGDSAVYLCASSSSGSADTQYFGPGTRLTVL.